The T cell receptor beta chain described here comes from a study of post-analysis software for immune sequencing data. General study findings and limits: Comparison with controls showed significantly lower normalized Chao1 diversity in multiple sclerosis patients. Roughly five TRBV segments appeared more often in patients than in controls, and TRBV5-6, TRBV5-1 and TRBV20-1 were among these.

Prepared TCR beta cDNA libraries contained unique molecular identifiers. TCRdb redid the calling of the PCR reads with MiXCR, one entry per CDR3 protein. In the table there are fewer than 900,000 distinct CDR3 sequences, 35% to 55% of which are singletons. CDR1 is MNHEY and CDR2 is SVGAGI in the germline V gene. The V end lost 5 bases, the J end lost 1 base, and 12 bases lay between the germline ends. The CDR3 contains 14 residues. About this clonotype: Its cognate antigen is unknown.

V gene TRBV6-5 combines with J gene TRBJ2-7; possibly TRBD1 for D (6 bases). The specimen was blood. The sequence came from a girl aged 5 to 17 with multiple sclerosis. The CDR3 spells CASSQHRESYEQYF. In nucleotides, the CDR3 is TGTGCCAGCAGTCAACACAGGGAATCCTACGAGCAGTACTTC.